This T cell receptor beta chain was identified during a study of T cells in Graves' hyperthyroidism and ophthalmopathy. Authors of the study amplified TCR beta CDR3 regions from RNA transcripts. RT-PCR in the first round (using the HTBI primer set) targeted the TCR CDR3. Via MiXCR, TCRdb re-called the multiplex PCR reads, giving one row per CDR3 protein. The sample has 330,000 or so distinct CDR3 sequences, around 18% seen once; the top ten hold around a sixth. The table lists this clonotype with many counts. Cells are PBMCs isolated from 9 to 10 ml of fresh blood. Sequencing used blood. This receptor was identified in a woman aged 40 to 50 with Graves' ophthalmopathy.

The CDR3 region is CASSSGQASYEQYF. CDR3 bases: TGTGCCAGCAGTTCGGGACAGGCATCCTACGAGCAGTACTTC. The chain has TRBV6-5 and TRBJ2-7; TRBD1 agrees at 8 bases. Germline loops: CDR1 MNHEY, CDR2 SVGAGI. Trimming removed 4 bases from V and 1 base from J; junction bases left unmatched: 3. The CDR3 length is 14 residues.